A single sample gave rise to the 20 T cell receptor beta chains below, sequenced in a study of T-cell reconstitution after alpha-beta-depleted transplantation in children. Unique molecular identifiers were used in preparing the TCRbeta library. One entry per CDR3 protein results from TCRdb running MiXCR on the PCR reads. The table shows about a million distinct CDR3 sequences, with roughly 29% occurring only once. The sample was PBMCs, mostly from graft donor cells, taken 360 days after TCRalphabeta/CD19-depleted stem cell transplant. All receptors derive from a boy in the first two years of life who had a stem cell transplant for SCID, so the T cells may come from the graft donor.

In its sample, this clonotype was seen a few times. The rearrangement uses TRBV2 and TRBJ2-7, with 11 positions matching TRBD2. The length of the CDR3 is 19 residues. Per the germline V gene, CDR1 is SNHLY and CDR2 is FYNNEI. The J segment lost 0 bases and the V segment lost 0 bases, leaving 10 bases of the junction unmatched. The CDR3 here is CASSEALGTSGTSSYEQYF. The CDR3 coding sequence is TGTGCCAGCAGTGAAGCGCTGGGGACTAGCGGAACGAGCTCCTACGAGCAGTACTTC.

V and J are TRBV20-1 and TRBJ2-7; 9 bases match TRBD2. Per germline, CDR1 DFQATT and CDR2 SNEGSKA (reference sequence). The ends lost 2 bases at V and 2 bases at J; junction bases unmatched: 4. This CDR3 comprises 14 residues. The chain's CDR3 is CSARRGGATYEQYF. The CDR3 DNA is TGCAGTGCTAGACGCGGGGGGGCCACCTACGAGCAGTACTTC.

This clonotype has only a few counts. The CDR3 DNA sequence: TGTGCCAGCACCCTGGGGGGAGTAGCCAAAAACATTCAGTACTTC. Translating gives CASTLGGVAKNIQYF. The chain links TRBV12-3 or TRBV12-4 to TRBJ2-4; D is possibly TRBD2 (6 bases). The V end was cut by 7 bases, the J end by 0 bases, with 13 bases between. CDR3 size: 15 residues.

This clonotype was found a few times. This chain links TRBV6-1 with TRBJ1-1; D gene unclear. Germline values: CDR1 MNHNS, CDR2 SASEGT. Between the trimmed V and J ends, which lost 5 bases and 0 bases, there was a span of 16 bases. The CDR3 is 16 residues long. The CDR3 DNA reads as TGTGCCAGCAGTCCCTTTTTTGGGCCCCTGAACACTGAAGCTTTCTTT. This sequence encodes CASSPFFGPLNTEAFF.

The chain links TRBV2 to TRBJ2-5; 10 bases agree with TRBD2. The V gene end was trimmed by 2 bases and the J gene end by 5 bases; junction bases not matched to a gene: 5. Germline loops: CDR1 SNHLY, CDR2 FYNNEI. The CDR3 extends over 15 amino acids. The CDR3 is CASSEILAGVETQYF. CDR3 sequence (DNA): TGTGCCAGCAGTGAAATCCTAGCGGGGGTCGAGACCCAGTACTTC.

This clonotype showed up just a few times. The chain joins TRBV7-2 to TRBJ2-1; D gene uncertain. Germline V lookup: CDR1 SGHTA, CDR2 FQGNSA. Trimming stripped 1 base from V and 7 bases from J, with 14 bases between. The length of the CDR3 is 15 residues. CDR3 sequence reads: CASSLVRSRTNEQFF. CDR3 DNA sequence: TGTGCCAGCAGCTTAGTGAGGAGTAGGACGAATGAGCAGTTCTTC.

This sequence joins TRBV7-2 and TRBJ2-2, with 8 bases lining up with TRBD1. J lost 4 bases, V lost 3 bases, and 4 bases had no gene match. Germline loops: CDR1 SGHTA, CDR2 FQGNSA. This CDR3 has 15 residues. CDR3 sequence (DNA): TGTGCCAGCAGCTTCCCCGGGACAGGCACCGGGGAGCTGTTTTTT. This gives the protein CASSFPGTGTGELFF.

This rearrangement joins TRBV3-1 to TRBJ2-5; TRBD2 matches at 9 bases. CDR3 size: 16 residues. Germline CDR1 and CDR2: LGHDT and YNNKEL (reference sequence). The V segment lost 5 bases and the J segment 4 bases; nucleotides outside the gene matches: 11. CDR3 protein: CASSSPSGGTVETQYF. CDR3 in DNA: TGTGCCAGCAGCTCACCCAGCGGGGGGACGGTAGAGACCCAGTACTTC.

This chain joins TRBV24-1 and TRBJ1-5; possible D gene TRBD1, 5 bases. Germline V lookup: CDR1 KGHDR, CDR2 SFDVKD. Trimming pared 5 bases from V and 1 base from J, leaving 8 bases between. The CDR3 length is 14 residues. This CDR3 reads CATSVRGSNQPQHF. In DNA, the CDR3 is TGTGCCACCAGTGTGAGGGGAAGCAATCAGCCCCAGCATTTT.

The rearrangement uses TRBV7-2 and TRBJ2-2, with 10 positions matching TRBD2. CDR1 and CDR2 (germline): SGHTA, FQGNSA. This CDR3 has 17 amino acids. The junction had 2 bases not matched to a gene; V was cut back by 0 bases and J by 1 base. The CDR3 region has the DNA TGTGCCAGCAGCTTAGCGGCTAGCGGGGGGAACACCGGGGAGCTGTTTTTT. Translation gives CASSLAASGGNTGELFF. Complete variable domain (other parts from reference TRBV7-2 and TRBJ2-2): GAGVSQSPSNKVTEKGKDVELRCDPISGHTALYWYRQSLGQGLEFLIYFQGNSAPDKSGLPSDRFSAERTGGSVSTLTIQRTQQEDSAVYLCASSLAASGGNTGELFFGEGSRLTVL.

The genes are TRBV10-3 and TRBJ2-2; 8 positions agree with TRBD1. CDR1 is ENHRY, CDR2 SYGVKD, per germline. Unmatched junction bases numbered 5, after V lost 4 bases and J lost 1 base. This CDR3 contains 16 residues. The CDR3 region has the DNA TGTGCCATCAGTGGCTCCGGGACAGGGAACACCGGGGAGCTGTTTTTT. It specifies CAISGSGTGNTGELFF.

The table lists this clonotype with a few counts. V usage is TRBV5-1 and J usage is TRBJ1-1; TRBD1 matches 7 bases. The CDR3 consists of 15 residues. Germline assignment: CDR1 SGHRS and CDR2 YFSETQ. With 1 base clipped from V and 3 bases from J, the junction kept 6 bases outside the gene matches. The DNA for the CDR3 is TGCGCCAGCAGCTTGAGGACAGGTTTGGACACTGAAGCTTTCTTT. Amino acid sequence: CASSLRTGLDTEAFF.

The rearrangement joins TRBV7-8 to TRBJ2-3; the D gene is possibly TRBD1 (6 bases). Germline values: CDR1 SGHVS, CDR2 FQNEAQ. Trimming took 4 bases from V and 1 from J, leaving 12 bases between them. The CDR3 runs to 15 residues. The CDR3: CASSSIGGRTDTQYF. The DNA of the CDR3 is TGTGCCAGCAGCTCGATTGGGGGCCGCACAGATACGCAGTATTTT.

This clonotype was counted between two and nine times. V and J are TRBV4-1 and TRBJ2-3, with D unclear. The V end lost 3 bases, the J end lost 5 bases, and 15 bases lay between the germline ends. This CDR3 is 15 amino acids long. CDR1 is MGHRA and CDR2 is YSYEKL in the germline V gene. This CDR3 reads CASSHPLKGLDTQYF. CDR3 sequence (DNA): TGCGCCAGCAGCCACCCGTTGAAGGGTTTAGATACGCAGTATTTT.

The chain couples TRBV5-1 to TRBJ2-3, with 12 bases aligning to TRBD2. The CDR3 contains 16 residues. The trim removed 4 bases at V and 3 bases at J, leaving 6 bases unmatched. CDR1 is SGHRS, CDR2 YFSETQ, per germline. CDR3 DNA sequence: TGCGCCAGCAGCATTCTAGCGGGGGGGCTGACAGATACGCAGTATTTT. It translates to CASSILAGGLTDTQYF.

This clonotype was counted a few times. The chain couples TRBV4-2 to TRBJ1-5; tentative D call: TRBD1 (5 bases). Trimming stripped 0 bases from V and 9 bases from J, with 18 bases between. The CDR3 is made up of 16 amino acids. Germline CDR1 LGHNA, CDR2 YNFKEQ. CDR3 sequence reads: CASSQEGTGDRGPQHF. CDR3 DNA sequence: TGTGCCAGCAGCCAAGAGGGAACGGGGGATAGGGGGCCCCAGCATTTT.

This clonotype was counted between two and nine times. The CDR3 sequence: CASSRVVGDTQYF. CDR3 sequence (DNA): TGCGCCAGCAGCCGGGTTGTAGGGGATACGCAGTATTTT. The chain has TRBV4-3 and TRBJ2-3, with no clear D. CDR3 size: 13 residues. With 4 bases removed from V and 6 bases from J, the gap between germline ends came to 11 bases. The germline V gene has CDR1 LGHNA and CDR2 YSLEER.

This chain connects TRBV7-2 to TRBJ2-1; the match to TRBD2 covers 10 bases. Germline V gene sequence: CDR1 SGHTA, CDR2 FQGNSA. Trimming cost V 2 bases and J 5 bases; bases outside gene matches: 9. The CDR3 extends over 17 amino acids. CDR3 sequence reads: CASSLFPAGGFDNEQFF. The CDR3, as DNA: TGTGCCAGCAGCTTATTCCCAGCGGGGGGGTTCGACAATGAGCAGTTCTTC.

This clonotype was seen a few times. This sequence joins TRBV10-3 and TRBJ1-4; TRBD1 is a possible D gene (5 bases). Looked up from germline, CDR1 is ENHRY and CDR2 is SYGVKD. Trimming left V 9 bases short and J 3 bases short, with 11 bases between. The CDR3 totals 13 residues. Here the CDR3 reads CAISGTANEKLFF. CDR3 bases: TGTGCCATTTCGGGGACGGCTAATGAAAAACTGTTTTTT.

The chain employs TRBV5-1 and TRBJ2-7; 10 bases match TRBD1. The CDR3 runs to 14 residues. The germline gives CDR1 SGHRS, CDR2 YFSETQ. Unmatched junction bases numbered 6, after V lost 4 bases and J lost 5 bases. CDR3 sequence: CASSTGDRGHEQYF. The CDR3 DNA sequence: TGCGCCAGCAGCACAGGGGACAGGGGCCACGAGCAGTACTTC.